One and the same sample provided the 9 T cell receptor beta chains below, sequenced in a study of siplizumab effects on memory and regulatory T cells. Using immunoSEQ multiplex PCR, the repertoire was profiled, and TCRdb retains in-frame clones only, with some absent. Here the sample spans roughly 100,000 clones, roughly 96% being singletons. Sequenced material: naive CD4+ T cells sorted from blood. The source of these receptors is a human donor in good health.

V is TRBV18 and J is TRBJ1-2; 7 positions agree with TRBD1. There are 13 residues in the CDR3. Germline lookup yields CDR1 KGHSH and CDR2 LQKENI. J lost 5 bases, V lost 3 bases, and 3 bases had no gene match. DNA of the CDR3: TGTGCCAGCTCACCGGACAGGACATATGGCTACACCTTC. Translating gives CASSPDRTYGYTF.

This clone appeared a single time. This chain joins TRBV6-5 and TRBJ1-2; tentative D call: TRBD1 (5 bases). Trimming stripped 7 bases from V and 7 bases from J, with 10 bases between. Germline V CDR1 and CDR2: MNHEY, SVGAGI. The CDR3 has 11 amino acids. CDR3 region: CASMSGSGYTF. The CDR3 nucleotides read TGTGCCAGCATGTCAGGGAGTGGCTACACCTTC.

The chain carries TRBV6-5 and TRBJ2-7; D unresolved. Trimming shortened V by 8 bases and J by 0 bases, and 14 bases separated the two germline ends. The CDR3 spans 14 residues. CDR1 MNHEY and CDR2 SVGAGI come from the germline V gene. CDR3 coding DNA: TGTGCCAGCGCCCCGGGCAGCCCCTCCTACGAGCAGTACTTC. Encoded protein: CASAPGSPSYEQYF.

This chain joins TRBV23-1 and TRBJ1-5; tentative D call: TRBD1 (5 bases). TRBV23-1 is known as an ORF, though its function is uncertain. V was pared by 7 bases and J by 3 bases, with 19 bases between. The CDR3 sequence is 16 residues long. The CDR3 reads CASTQMGGDLNQPQHF. The CDR3 DNA follows: TGCGCCAGCACCCAAATGGGAGGGGACCTCAATCAGCCCCAGCATTTT.

The CDR3 reads CASSPSPGQGSYGYTF. In DNA, the CDR3 is TGTGCCAGCAGTCCTTCGCCGGGACAGGGATCCTATGGCTACACCTTC. The genes are TRBV25-1 and TRBJ1-2, with 9 bases aligning to TRBD1. This CDR3 is built from 16 residues. V lost 5 bases, J lost 4 bases, and 11 bases stayed unmatched. Germline V lookup: CDR1 MGHDK, CDR2 SYGVNS.

V usage is TRBV10-3 and J usage is TRBJ1-3; D is unclear. This CDR3 comprises 15 residues. V lost 0 bases and J 4 bases, leaving 10 bases between the germline ends. Germline lookup yields CDR1 ENHRY and CDR2 SYGVKD. CDR3 nucleotides: TGTGCCATCAGTGAGTCGTCGGACGGAGGAAACACCATATATTTT. It translates to CAISESSDGGNTIYF.

The chain has TRBV11-3 and TRBJ1-1, with D perhaps TRBD1 (5 bases). Germline assignment: CDR1 SGHNT and CDR2 YENEEA. V gave up 2 bases and J gave up 3 bases, with 7 bases separating them. CDR3 length: 13 amino acids. This CDR3 reads CASSLLGDTEAFF. The CDR3 DNA is TGTGCCAGCAGCTTATTGGGGGACACTGAAGCTTTCTTT.

The J gene is TRBJ1-1, the V gene TRBV18; TRBD1 agrees at 8 bases. After removal of 3 bases from V and 4 bases from J, the junction contained 4 bases not matched to a gene. The CDR3 loop spans 14 amino acids. Germline CDR1 is KGHSH and CDR2 is LQKENI. The CDR3 DNA reads as TGTGCCAGCTCACCTGGACAGGGAGGCACTGAAGCTTTCTTT. Translation gives CASSPGQGGTEAFF. The full variable domain, its missing parts supplied by reference TRBV18 and TRBJ1-1, is NAGVMQNPRHLVRRRGQEARLRCSPMKGHSHVYWYRQLPEEGLKFMVYLQKENIIDESGMPKERFSAEFPKEGPSILRIQQVVRGDSAAYFCASSPGQGGTEAFFGQGTRLTVV.

The V gene is TRBV28, the J gene TRBJ1-3; D not certain. Germline V gene data show CDR1 as MDHEN and CDR2 as SYDVKM. With 10 bases removed from V and 8 bases from J, the gap between germline ends came to 15 bases. CDR3 length: 12 amino acids. DNA of the CDR3: TGTGCCACCCGAGCACGCGTCGACACCATATATTTT. Residues: CATRARVDTIYF.